A single sample is the source of the 21 T cell receptor beta chains below, sequenced in a study of Ad26.COV2.S vaccination and SARS-CoV-2 variants. Profiled with immunoSEQ multiplex PCR; TCRdb holds only in-frame clones, not every one. Among 300,000 to 400,000 clones listed, roughly 80% were seen once. Regarding treatment: around 19 received Ad26.COV2.S at low or high dose, single or two shots; about 5 received placebo; per-sample allocation not given. Repertoires come from day 63 after the first vaccine or placebo injection. The sequencing here drew on peripheral blood, taken in a trial of Ad26.COV2.S vaccine versus placebo. These receptor sequences come from a person between 18 and 60 years old who received the Ad26.COV2.S COVID-19 vaccine or a placebo.

The chain is built from TRBV11-2 and TRBJ1-2; D unclear. Germline V lookup: CDR1 SGHAT, CDR2 FQNNGV. Deletions cut 4 bases from V and 13 bases from J, with 16 bases between. This CDR3 contains 12 residues. The CDR3 region has the DNA TGTGCCAGCAGCTCCCCTGCTCCCGGGTCCACCTTC. This translates into CASSSPAPGSTF. Using reference TRBV11-2 and TRBJ1-2 for the parts outside the CDR3, the full variable domain is EAGVAQSPRYKIIEKRQSVAFWCNPISGHATLYWYQQILGQGPKLLIQFQNNGVVDDSQLPKDRFSAERLKGVDSTLKIQPAKLEDSAVYLCASSSPAPGSTFGSGTRLTVV.

The CDR3 protein is CASSLGGALVEAFF. The CDR3 region has the DNA TGTGCCAGCAGTTTAGGGGGGGCGTTGGTCGAAGCTTTCTTT. The V call is TRBV28, the J call TRBJ1-1; maybe TRBD1 (6 bases). V was clipped by 2 bases and J by 8 bases, with 15 bases between them. CDR1 is MDHEN and CDR2 is SYDVKM in the germline V gene. This CDR3 is built from 14 residues.

This chain uses TRBV4-1 with TRBJ2-5, with D possibly matching TRBD2 (5 bases). Germline V gives CDR1 MGHRA, CDR2 YSYEKL. Between the trimmed V and J ends, which lost 1 base and 5 bases, there was a span of 20 bases. The length of the CDR3 is 17 residues. The CDR3 DNA reads TGCGCCAGCAGCCAAGTCTTGGCTAGCCGCCGAGGGGAGACCCAGTACTTC. It translates to CASSQVLASRRGETQYF.

The genes are TRBV25-1 and TRBJ1-3, with D unresolved. CDR1 and CDR2 from the germline V gene are MGHDK and SYGVNS. The CDR3 loop spans 13 amino acids. V lost 5 bases to trimming and J lost 0 bases, with 5 bases between them. The CDR3 region is CASSSSSGNTIYF. CDR3 DNA: TGTGCCAGCAGTAGTTCCTCTGGAAACACCATATATTTT.

The chain links TRBV7-2 to TRBJ2-7, with 11 bases identical to TRBD2. This CDR3 has 15 amino acids. Trimming removed 3 bases from V and 2 bases from J; junction bases left unmatched: 3. The germline V gene encodes CDR1 SGHTA and CDR2 FQGNSA. Written as DNA, the CDR3 is TGTGCCAGCAGCTTTGGGACTAGCGGACCCTACGAGCAGTACTTC. Protein: CASSFGTSGPYEQYF.

The chain employs TRBV7-2 and TRBJ2-4; TRBD1 is a possible D gene (6 bases). CDR1 is SGHTA and CDR2 is FQGNSA in the germline V gene. This CDR3 spans 15 amino acids. Trimming pared 1 base from V and 9 bases from J, leaving 16 bases between. DNA of the CDR3: TGTGCCAGCAGCTTAGGGACTTCTAAAGGGGGCATTCAGTACTTC. It yields the protein CASSLGTSKGGIQYF.

The chain joins TRBV4-1 to TRBJ2-1; TRBD2 matches 7 bases. Germline V gene lookup returns CDR1 MGHRA and CDR2 YSYEKL. The ends lost 6 bases at V and 11 bases at J; junction bases unmatched: 13. CDR3 length equals 14 residues. This chain's CDR3 is CASSQSGASGKQFF. In nucleotides, the CDR3 is TGCGCCAGCAGTCAGAGCGGGGCCTCAGGAAAGCAGTTCTTC.

This sequence joins TRBV19 and TRBJ1-5; D remains ambiguous. The CDR3 contains 14 residues. V was shortened by 10 bases and J by 0 bases, with 13 bases between the two germline ends. The germline gives CDR1 LNHDA, CDR2 SQIVND (reference sequence). The CDR3 DNA reads TGTGCCACCTCAACAGTCTATAGCAATCAGCCCCAGCATTTT. Translated, it gives CATSTVYSNQPQHF. Drawing the rest from reference TRBV19 and TRBJ1-5, the complete variable domain is DGGITQSPKYLFRKEGQNVTLSCEQNLNHDAMYWYRQDPGQGLRLIYYSQIVNDFQKGDIAEGYSVSREKKESFPLTVTSAQKNPTAFYLCATSTVYSNQPQHFGDGTRLSIL.

The chain has TRBV5-5 and TRBJ1-3, with a tentative D call TRBD1 (6 bases). Germline loops: CDR1 SGHKS, CDR2 YYEKEE (reference sequence). V was clipped by 4 bases and J by 0 bases, with 20 bases between them. The CDR3 has 18 amino acids. The CDR3 region is CASSTIGGPIHSGNTIYF. CDR3 bases: TGTGCCAGCAGCACCATAGGGGGTCCCATCCACTCTGGAAACACCATATATTTT.

The chain joins TRBV5-4 to TRBJ1-3, with 9 bases that match TRBD1. Germline lookup yields CDR1 SGHNT and CDR2 YYREEE (reference sequence). V trimming: 4 bases; J trimming: 4 bases; junction bases outside the gene matches: 9. This CDR3 region has 16 residues. The CDR3 reads CASSRPGQGYGNTIYF. CDR3 DNA: TGTGCCAGCAGCCGGCCGGGACAGGGATACGGAAACACCATATATTTT.

V is TRBV7-9 and J is TRBJ1-1, with D hard to call. The CDR3 runs 15 residues. The V end lost 3 bases, the J end lost 0 bases, and 11 bases lay between the germline ends. Germline CDR1 and CDR2: SEHNR and FQNEAQ (reference sequence). CDR3 amino acids: CASSFPIGLNTEAFF. In DNA, the CDR3 is TGTGCCAGCAGCTTTCCTATAGGCCTGAACACTGAAGCTTTCTTT.

The chain uses TRBV10-3 and TRBJ2-1; D not certain. Germline V gene sequence: CDR1 ENHRY, CDR2 SYGVKD. Trimming removed 0 bases at V and 0 bases at J, with 12 bases between. The CDR3 has 17 residues. The CDR3 DNA follows: TGTGCCATCAGTGAGTCCCAGCTGAACTTCTCCTACAATGAGCAGTTCTTC. Encoded protein: CAISESQLNFSYNEQFF.

J is TRBJ1-1 and V is TRBV6-5; D is undetermined. V was pared by 4 bases and J by 0 bases, with 6 bases between. The CDR3 spans 13 residues. The germline V gene encodes CDR1 MNHEY and CDR2 SVGAGI. The CDR3 sequence: CASSSGLNTEAFF. Here the CDR3 DNA reads TGTGCCAGCAGTTCCGGACTGAACACTGAAGCTTTCTTT.

The V and J genes are TRBV5-1 and TRBJ2-3; 9 nucleotides match TRBD2. This CDR3 has 16 amino acids. V lost 0 bases to trimming and J lost 2 bases; unmatched junction nucleotides: 4. CDR1 SGHRS and CDR2 YFSETQ come from the germline V gene. The CDR3 region is CASSLGSGGNTDTQYF. The CDR3 nucleotides are TGCGCCAGCAGCTTGGGAAGCGGGGGGAACACAGATACGCAGTATTTT.

The J gene is TRBJ1-1, the V gene TRBV11-3; possible D gene TRBD1, 5 bases. V was pared by 5 bases and J by 1 base, with 11 bases between. CDR3 length: 14 residues. Germline V gene data show CDR1 as SGHNT and CDR2 as YENEEA. This CDR3 is CASSRRTGNTEAFF. CDR3 nucleotide sequence: TGTGCCAGCAGCCGCCGAACAGGGAACACTGAAGCTTTCTTT.

The chain links TRBV3-1 (or the pseudogene TRBV3-2) to TRBJ1-2, with a weak D call TRBD1 (5 bases). Germline-derived CDR1 and CDR2 are LGHDT and YNNKEL (reference sequence). The ends were cut back, 4 bases at V and 5 bases at J, with 23 bases in the middle. This CDR3 comprises 17 residues. CDR3 residues: CASSRDWARGLEYGYTF. DNA of the CDR3: TGTGCCAGCAGCCGAGACTGGGCGAGGGGATTAGAGTATGGCTACACCTTC.

The chain uses TRBV28 and TRBJ1-1; no clear D gene. From germline, CDR1 is MDHEN and CDR2 SYDVKM. V was shortened by 2 bases and J by 4 bases, with 17 bases between the two germline ends. The CDR3 is 16 amino acids. DNA for the CDR3: TGTGCCAGCAGTTTAGGCTTGTCGGGGTTGACCACTGAAGCTTTCTTT. Translated: CASSLGLSGLTTEAFF.

The chain carries TRBV28 and TRBJ1-5, with unresolved D. V was clipped by 0 bases and J by 7 bases, with 16 bases between them. CDR1 is MDHEN and CDR2 is SYDVKM in the germline V gene. CDR3 length equals 16 residues. DNA for the CDR3: TGTGCCAGCAGTTTATGGGGCCGGCGAGCTCAACAGCCCCAGCATTTT. Its protein product is CASSLWGRRAQQPQHF.

The chain recombines TRBV24-1 with TRBJ2-3; D assignment may be TRBD1 or TRBD2 (6 bases each). With 4 bases removed from V and 2 bases from J, the gap between germline ends came to 9 bases. The CDR3 is 14 amino acids. Germline CDR1 and CDR2: KGHDR and SFDVKD. The CDR3 region is CATSEGGYTDTQYF. The CDR3, as DNA: TGTGCCACCAGTGAAGGGGGGTACACAGATACGCAGTATTTT.

The CDR3 spells CASSSRNRPRRETQYF. The CDR3 DNA reads as TGTGCCAGCAGTTCTCGAAATAGACCCAGGCGGGAGACCCAGTACTTC. The chain joins TRBV6-5 to TRBJ2-5, with no clear D. This CDR3 spans 16 amino acids. Trimming removed 4 bases from V and 5 bases from J, with 20 bases in between. Germline V gene lookup returns CDR1 MNHEY and CDR2 SVGAGI.

The rearrangement joins TRBV28 to TRBJ1-1, with D perhaps TRBD1 (5 bases). Germline V gene data show CDR1 as MDHEN and CDR2 as SYDVKM. This CDR3 has 14 amino acids. The ends were cut back, 6 bases at V and 0 bases at J, with 11 bases in the middle. The CDR3, as DNA: TGTGCCAGCAGGCGAGCGGGGGTGAACACTGAAGCTTTCTTT. Its protein product is CASRRAGVNTEAFF.